These 5 T cell receptor beta chains originate from one sample sequenced in a study of blood T cells in healthy people across ages. Combining a sample-barcoded 5' primer with a J-beta primer mix, a second PCR ran for roughly 7 to 12 cycles. Using its own MiXCR run on the 5' RACE reads, TCRdb lists one record per CDR3 protein. The data show 1.5 million to 2 million distinct CDR3 sequences, with 28% seen just once and approximately 7.7% held by the top ten. Sequencing was carried out using blood. The receptors stem from a woman aged 25 to 39 in good health.

This clonotype was recorded a few times. The chain recombines TRBV7-9 with TRBJ2-5; D is possibly TRBD1 (7 bases). The better agreement between TRBJ2-7 and the DNA end casts doubt on the J call. CDR1 is SEHNR, CDR2 FQNEAQ, per germline (reference sequence). The CDR3 has 14 amino acids. This CDR3 reads CASSFGGQNYEQYF. In DNA form, the CDR3 reads TGTGCCAGCAGTTTCGGGGGACAGAACTACGAGCAGTACTTC.

The table lists this clonotype with a few counts. This chain links TRBV20-1 with TRBJ2-7; 7 bases match TRBD2. Germline CDR1 is DFQATT and CDR2 is SNEGSKA (reference sequence). The CDR3 runs to 12 residues. V was clipped by 7 bases and J by 1 base; unmatched bases: 4. The CDR3, as DNA: TGCAGTGTTTCAGCGGGGTCCTACGAGCAGTACTTC. Its protein is CSVSAGSYEQYF.

V is TRBV25-1 and J is TRBJ2-7; TRBD2 matches at 12 bases. J was trimmed by 6 bases and V by 4 bases; bases with no gene match: 7. The CDR3 totals 15 residues. The germline V gene has CDR1 MGHDK and CDR2 SYGVNS. The CDR3 DNA reads as TGTGCCAGCAGTGGACCGGGACTAGCGGGTCCCGAGCAGTACTTC. The encoded protein is CASSGPGLAGPEQYF.

This clonotype was detected many times. This rearrangement joins TRBV7-9 to TRBJ2-5, with D unclear. V was shortened by 5 bases and J by 0 bases, with 7 bases between the two germline ends. This CDR3 region has 13 residues. Germline-derived CDR1 and CDR2 are SEHNR and FQNEAQ (reference sequence). This CDR3 reads CASSRQHQETQYF. In nucleotides, the CDR3 is TGTGCCAGCAGCAGGCAGCACCAAGAGACCCAGTACTTC.

The rearrangement links TRBV3-1 to TRBJ2-3; D may be TRBD2 (5 bases). V was clipped by 4 bases and J by 5 bases, with 13 bases between them. Germline V gene sequence: CDR1 LGHDT, CDR2 YNNKEL (reference sequence). This CDR3 has 14 amino acids. CDR3 in amino acids: CASSPFGMGDTQYF. In nucleotides, the CDR3 is TGTGCCAGCAGCCCGTTCGGGATGGGAGATACGCAGTATTTT.